This is a list of T cell receptor beta chains from one sample in a study of cytomegalovirus exposure and HLA in healthy donors. Produced via immunoSEQ multiplex PCR; TCRdb's table is partial and in-frame only. The data show approximately 100,000 clones, 60% to 85% seen once. Sample: PBMCs. The receptors come from a male donor in good health and CMV-seropositive. The CDR3 runs from the conserved cysteine through the conserved F or W. Fields, in order: V gene, J gene, clone size, D gene, CDR3 DNA, CDR3 protein. The D gene is left open where the match is weak. Only part of the rows carry a size: once, few, many, or a class if the clone is expanded.

V gene: TRBV7-2; J gene: TRBJ2-7; clone size: .; D gene: TRBD2; CDR3 DNA: TGTGCCAGCAGCTGGGGAGGTGCGGGGGTGGCCTACGAGCAGTACTTC; CDR3 protein: CASSWGGAGVAYEQYF
V gene: TRBV4-3; J gene: TRBJ1-1; clone size: .; D gene: .; CDR3 DNA: TGCGCCAGCAGCCAAGTCTCCGCGAGCACTGAAGCTTTCTTT; CDR3 protein: CASSQVSASTEAFF
V gene: TRBV7-7; J gene: TRBJ2-1; clone size: .; D gene: .; CDR3 DNA: TGTGCTAGCAGCTCCGGGACACCTTCCTACAATGAGCAGTTCTTC; CDR3 protein: CASSSGTPSYNEQFF
V gene: TRBV5-1; J gene: TRBJ1-1; clone size: .; D gene: .; CDR3 DNA: TGCGCCAGCAGCCTAGACAGGTGGGACACTGAAGCTTTCTTT; CDR3 protein: CASSLDRWDTEAFF
V gene: TRBV30; J gene: TRBJ1-4; clone size: .; D gene: .; CDR3 DNA: TGTGCCTGGAAGGGGGGGCGCGGTGAAAAACTGTTTTTT; CDR3 protein: CAWKGGRGEKLFF
V gene: TRBV5-1; J gene: TRBJ2-5; clone size: .; D gene: TRBD2; CDR3 DNA: TGCGCCAGCAGCCCGGGGGGGGTAGGCCAAGAGACCCAGTACTTC; CDR3 protein: CASSPGGVGQETQYF
V gene: TRBV10-3; J gene: TRBJ2-7; clone size: .; D gene: .; CDR3 DNA: TGTGCCATCAGCCCAGGGGGGTCTCGGACCTACGAGCAGTACTTC; CDR3 protein: CAISPGGSRTYEQYF
V gene: TRBV4-3; J gene: TRBJ2-7; clone size: .; D gene: TRBD1; CDR3 DNA: TGCGCCAGCAGTCGAGGACAGGGGAGATACGAGCAGTACTTC; CDR3 protein: CASSRGQGRYEQYF
V gene: TRBV10-3; J gene: TRBJ2-7; clone size: .; D gene: TRBD1; CDR3 DNA: TGTGCCATCAGTGAGCAGGGGGTCTACGAGCAGTACTTC; CDR3 protein: CAISEQGVYEQYF
V gene: TRBV7-9; J gene: TRBJ2-7; clone size: .; D gene: TRBD1; CDR3 DNA: TGTGCCAGCAGCTTCGACAGGGGCTACGAGCAGTACTTC; CDR3 protein: CASSFDRGYEQYF
V gene: TRBV5-6; J gene: TRBJ2-5; clone size: .; D gene: TRBD1; CDR3 DNA: TGTGCCAGCAGCTCGCAGACAGGGGTGGAGACCCAGTACTTC; CDR3 protein: CASSSQTGVETQYF
V gene: TRBV5-1; J gene: TRBJ1-1; clone size: many; D gene: .; CDR3 DNA: TGCGCCAGCAGCCATACCGGTCCGGGGACAAGACCTGAAGCTTTCTTT; CDR3 protein: CASSHTGPGTRPEAFF
V gene: TRBV5-1; J gene: TRBJ2-7; clone size: few; D gene: .; CDR3 DNA: TGCGCCAGCAGCTTTAGCCCCACAAGCTCCTACGAGCAGTACTTC; CDR3 protein: CASSFSPTSSYEQYF
V gene: TRBV15; J gene: TRBJ2-2; clone size: .; D gene: .; CDR3 DNA: TGTGCCACCAGCAGAAACAAAAACACCGGGGAGCTGTTTTTT; CDR3 protein: CATSRNKNTGELFF
V gene: TRBV9; J gene: TRBJ1-5; clone size: .; D gene: .; CDR3 DNA: TGTGCCAGCAGCGTAGCTACGATTGGACTCTTATGCCCTATTAGCAATCAGCCCCAGCATTTT; CDR3 protein: CASSVATIGLLCPISNQPQHF
V gene: TRBV28; J gene: TRBJ2-7; clone size: .; D gene: TRBD2; CDR3 DNA: TGTGCCAGCAGTTTAGCGGGAGGGATCTCCTACGAGCAGTACTTC; CDR3 protein: CASSLAGGISYEQYF
V gene: TRBV25-1; J gene: TRBJ2-3; clone size: few; D gene: TRBD1; CDR3 DNA: TGTGCCAGCAGTGAATTAAGCATGACAGGGGGCTATTCAGATACGCAGTATTTT; CDR3 protein: CASSELSMTGGYSDTQYF
V gene: TRBV5-1; J gene: TRBJ2-5; clone size: .; D gene: TRBD2; CDR3 DNA: TGCGCCAGCAGCTACCCCTCCAGCGGGGGGCGGGAAGAGACCCAGTACTTC; CDR3 protein: CASSYPSSGGREETQYF
V gene: TRBV6-6; J gene: TRBJ1-6; clone size: .; D gene: .; CDR3 DNA: TGTGCCAGCAGTTACTTAAGCGGCAATAATTCACCCCTCCACTTT; CDR3 protein: CASSYLSGNNSPLHF
V gene: TRBV28; J gene: TRBJ2-2; clone size: .; D gene: TRBD2; CDR3 DNA: TGTGCCAGCAGCGGGGGACTAGCCACCGGGGAGCTGTTTTTT; CDR3 protein: CASSGGLATGELFF